This paragraph covers one TCR beta chain sequence. The antigen this receptor binds is unknown. There are no base qualities to consult, and no much larger clone falls within one base. Including cysteine and phenylalanine, the CDR3 has 12 amino acids. The only DNA kept is the CDR3, 36 bases in frame from the first base. The germline V and J ends show losses of 4 bases and 10 bases respectively, and no gene match explains 5 bases of the junction. Looking up the germline V gene yields CDR1 SQVTM and CDR2 ANQGSEA. This record belongs to a study of blood T cell repertoires in COVID-19 (dated by TCRdb to the early 2020s). With respect to the entire study: Collaborator samples came from the United States, Italy and Spain and covered acute and convalescent phases of COVID-19. The material from the prospective study consisted of cDNA or gDNA derived from T cells, B-cell-depleted T cells, or PBMCs. Deeply sampled blood TCRbeta repertoires from subjects exposed to, actively infected with, or recovered from COVID-19 were included in the dataset. The repertoires were made available in a free public database intended to serve as a resource for research on the immune response to SARS-CoV-2. Samples were obtained from the ongoing ImmuneRACE study (first 160 participants) and from over 1,000 subjects provided by 6 global collaborators. A de-identified subject ID, COVID-19 status, age in years and sex were almost always included in the sample metadata. Where available, HLA class I and class II types were taken from metadata supplied by the sample provider and were not determined by assay-based typing. The research as a whole found: How much clinical and demographic metadata was included differed by source and by participant, and the metadata was provided uncurated.

TCRbeta CDR3 regions were amplified from genomic DNA by means of the immunoSEQ Assay, a bias-controlled multiplex PCR. The study's processing was this. The number of nucleated cells in each sample was estimated from the amplification of reference gene primers within the assay. To quantify the absolute abundance of each unique TCRbeta CDR3 rearrangement, sequence reads were collapsed and filtered. For each sample, productive Simpson clonality was calculated as the square root of Simpson's diversity index across productive rearrangements. TCRdb carries this immuneACCESS record with in-frame sequences only. Its versions omit some clonotypes, under half of them owing to an unresolved V gene in the studies checked, with the rest unexplained. Clonal size and the V and J genes are those of that table, whereas D and trimming came from the DNA. The sample records approximately 100,000 clones, about 84% of which are singletons. Of the sample, around 11% is held by the ten largest clones.

Collaborating institutions collected whole blood in K2EDTA tubes following their own protocols. For TCRbeta analysis, collaborators shipped samples as frozen whole blood, isolated PBMCs, or DNA extracted from either of those sample types. This sequence originates from an elderly woman with acute or convalescent COVID-19. Sequencing input: peripheral blood. The chain is assembled from TRBV29-1 and TRBJ2-3; 10 bases in the middle match TRBD1. The DNA sequence is TGCAGCGTTGGGGGACAGGGGCGTGCGCAGTATTTT. The encoded protein is CSVGGQGRAQYF.